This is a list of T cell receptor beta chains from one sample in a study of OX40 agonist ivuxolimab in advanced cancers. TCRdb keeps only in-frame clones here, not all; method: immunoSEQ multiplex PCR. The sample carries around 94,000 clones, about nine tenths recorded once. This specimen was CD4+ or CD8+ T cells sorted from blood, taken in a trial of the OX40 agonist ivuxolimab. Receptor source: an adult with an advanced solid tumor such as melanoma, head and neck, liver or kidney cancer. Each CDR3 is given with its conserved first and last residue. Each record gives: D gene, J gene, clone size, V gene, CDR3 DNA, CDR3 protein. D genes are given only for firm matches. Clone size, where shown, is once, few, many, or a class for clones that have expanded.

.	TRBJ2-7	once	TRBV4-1	TGCGCCAGCAGCCAATTTTGGCGCTACGAGCAGTACTTC	CASSQFWRYEQYF
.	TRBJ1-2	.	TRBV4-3	TGCGCCAGCAGCCAAGACCCACAGGGTGAAGATGGCTACACCTTC	CASSQDPQGEDGYTF
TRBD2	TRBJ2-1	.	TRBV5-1	TGCGCCAGCAGCCCGGGACTAGCGGGGGGTGCCAATGAGCAGTTCTTC	CASSPGLAGGANEQFF
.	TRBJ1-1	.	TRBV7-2	TGTGCCAGCAGCTTAGGAGAAAACACAAGGGCTTTCTTT	CASSLGENTRAFF
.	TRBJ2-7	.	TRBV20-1	TGCAGTGCTAGGCCCGACTACGAGCAGTACTTC	CSARPDYEQYF
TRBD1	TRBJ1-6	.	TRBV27	TGTGCCAGCAGTTGGGACAGGGGCGACCTAAGGGATTCACCCCTCCACTTT	CASSWDRGDLRDSPLHF
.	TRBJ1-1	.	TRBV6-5	TGTGCCAGCAGTTACGAGGGCACTGAAGCTTTCTTT	CASSYEGTEAFF
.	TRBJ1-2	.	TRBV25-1	TGTGCCAGCAGTGGTCCAGGGCGGGGCTATGGCTACACCTTC	CASSGPGRGYGYTF
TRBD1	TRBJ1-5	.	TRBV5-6	TGTGCCAGCAGCTTAGAAGCGGGACAGGCGAATCAGCCCCAGCATTTT	CASSLEAGQANQPQHF
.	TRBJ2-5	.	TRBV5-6	TGTGCCAGCAGCTTCCAATCGAGCTCCGAGACCCAGTACTTC	CASSFQSSSETQYF
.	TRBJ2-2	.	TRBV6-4	TGTGCCAGCAGTGCCAGGCAGGGGATTAACACCGGGGAGCTGTTTTTT	CASSARQGINTGELFF
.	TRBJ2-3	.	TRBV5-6	TGTGCCAGCGCCTATGGGAATACGCAGTATTTT	CASAYGNTQYF